This is a list of T cell receptor beta chains from one sample in a study of blood T cells in healthy people across ages. TCRdb passed the 5' RACE reads through MiXCR, listing each CDR3 protein once. The top ten hold 7% to 9% of the sample, which has some 1.5 million distinct CDR3 sequences, 28% seen once. The sequencing input was blood. The receptors were sampled from a woman in her thirties in good health. CDR3s include the opening cysteine and the closing phenylalanine or tryptophan. The D gene is left open where the match is weak. The listing skips clone size in some rows; elsewhere it reads once, few, many or a size class.

J | D | V | size | DNA | CDR3
TRBJ2-7 | . | TRBV7-2 | many | TGTGCCAGCAGCTTAGGGGCGCAGGTCCTCTACGAGCAGTACTTC | CASSLGAQVLYEQYF
TRBJ1-4 | . | TRBV4-2 | . | TGTGCCAGTTCGGATGAAGTGGGACACCTAACCTCAACTAATGAAAAACTGTTTTTT | CASSDEVGHLTSTNEKLFF
TRBJ2-3 | . | TRBV9 | . | TGTGCCAGCAGCGCAACCGGGACTTACACAGATACGCAGTATTTT | CASSATGTYTDTQYF
TRBJ2-2 | . | TRBV9 | . | TGTGCCAGCAGCGCCCGGGACCCGAATTCCCCTACCGGGGAGCTGTTTTTT | CASSARDPNSPTGELFF
TRBJ2-7 | TRBD1 | TRBV30 | few | TGTGCCTGGAGTCCCCCCCCAGGGGGCAGCTACGAGCAGTACTTC | CAWSPPPGGSYEQYF
TRBJ2-6 | . | TRBV6-6 | many | TGTGCCAGCAGTTACTCGCTGGGGGGGGCCAACGTCCTGACTTTC | CASSYSLGGANVLTF
TRBJ2-7 | TRBD1 | TRBV29-1 | . | TGCAGCGTTGAGCGTGGCAGGGGGATCAACGAGCAGTACTTC | CSVERGRGINEQYF
TRBJ2-1 | . | TRBV7-9 | . | TGTGCCAGCAGGTTAGTGTCCGGGTACAATGAGCAGTTTTTC | CASRLVSGYNEQFF
TRBJ2-7 | . | TRBV20-1 | few | TGCAGTGCTCCAAGTAACTCCTACGAGCAGTACTTC | CSAPSNSYEQYF
TRBJ2-7 | . | TRBV11-2 | many | TGTGCCAGCAGCTCAGGACACAGCGGTTACGAGCAGTACTTC | CASSSGHSGYEQYF
TRBJ2-1 | TRBD2 | TRBV7-6 | . | TGTGCCAGCAGCAAACTAGCGGGAGGGGACAATGAGCAGTTCTTC | CASSKLAGGDNEQFF
TRBJ2-5 | TRBD2 | TRBV24-1 | many | TGTGCCACCAGTGCGGGGACTAGCGGCGGTTTCCAAGAGACCCAGTACTTC | CATSAGTSGGFQETQYF
TRBJ2-1 | TRBD2 | TRBV10-3 | . | TGTGCCATCATTGAGTCGAGCGGGGGCTACACAGATACGCAGTTCTTC | CAIIESSGGYTDTQFF
TRBJ2-2 | TRBD2 | TRBV20-1 | . | TGCAGTGCTAGAGATCAAGGGACTAGCGGATCGAACACCGGGGAGCTGTTTTTT | CSARDQGTSGSNTGELFF